Each of the 32 T cell receptor beta chains below was sequenced from the same sample in a study of cytomegalovirus exposure and HLA in healthy donors. TCRdb's table, derived via immunoSEQ multiplex PCR, lists solely in-frame clones and lacks some. The table includes some 200,000 clones, 75% to 85% detected once. The sample taken for sequencing was PBMCs. The source of these receptors is a woman under 40 in good health and CMV-seropositive.

The chain couples TRBV27 to TRBJ2-5; 9 nucleotides line up with TRBD1. From germline, CDR1 is MNHEY and CDR2 SMNVEV (reference sequence). This CDR3 spans 17 amino acids. V lost 4 bases and J lost 2; bases outside the gene matches: 11. In DNA, the CDR3 is TGTGCCAGCAGTTCTCCGGGACAGGGCCGAAAACAAGAGACCCAGTACTTC. It codes for CASSSPGQGRKQETQYF.

The chain joins TRBV2 to TRBJ2-3; no clear D gene. This CDR3 contains 13 residues. Germline loops: CDR1 SNHLY, CDR2 FYNNEI. V dropped 5 bases and J dropped 2 bases, with 8 bases sitting between them. For the CDR3, the DNA is TGTGCCAGCAGTATCTTCCCCACAGATACGCAGTATTTT. As protein: CASSIFPTDTQYF.

At least ten counts were recorded for this clone. The V call is TRBV13, the J call TRBJ2-3, with 9 bases identical to TRBD2. The V segment lost 3 bases and the J segment 0 bases; nucleotides outside the gene matches: 7. The CDR3 sequence is 17 residues long. Looked up from germline, CDR1 is PRHDT and CDR2 is FYEKMQ (reference sequence). The CDR3 DNA follows: TGTGCCAGCAGCTTTCAGAGCGGGAGGTCCAGCACAGATACGCAGTATTTT. It yields the protein CASSFQSGRSSTDTQYF.

The chain couples TRBV14 to TRBJ2-2; weak D call: TRBD1 (6 bases). The CDR3 sequence is 15 residues long. V lost 4 bases, J lost 5 bases, and 14 bases lay in between. The germline V gene encodes CDR1 SGHDN and CDR2 FVKESK. In DNA form, the CDR3 reads TGTGCCAGCAGCCGCCAGGGGCTGACGACCGGGGAGCTGTTTTTT. Protein sequence: CASSRQGLTTGELFF.

The V call is TRBV18, the J call TRBJ1-2, with 12 nucleotides matching TRBD1. J gave up 7 bases and V 0 bases, and 3 bases lay outside the gene matches. This CDR3 is built from 15 residues. The germline V gene has CDR1 KGHSH and CDR2 LQKENI. The CDR3 protein is CASSPPAGQGAGYTF. As DNA, the CDR3 is TGTGCCAGCTCACCACCGGCGGGACAGGGGGCTGGCTACACCTTC.

This clone has only one observation. A far more abundant clone sits one base away, making this likely a read error. V and J are TRBV27 and TRBJ1-2; weak D call: TRBD1 (5 bases). Germline CDR1 reads MNHEY; CDR2 reads SMNVEV (reference sequence). The CDR3 has 15 amino acids. DNA for the CDR3: TGTGCCAGCAGTTCTTATTCGACAGACTTCTATGGCCACACCTTC. This codes for CASSSYSTDFYGHTF.

The chain carries TRBV27 and TRBJ2-1; D is unresolved. Trimming left V 7 bases short and J 5 bases short, with 15 bases between. Germline assignment: CDR1 MNHEY and CDR2 SMNVEV (reference sequence). This CDR3 is 14 amino acids long. CDR3 DNA sequence: TGTGCCAGCACCCGACAAAGTCTGAACAATGAGCAGTTCTTC. It yields the protein CASTRQSLNNEQFF.

This chain uses TRBV7-6 with TRBJ2-5; D gene unclear. Germline lookup yields CDR1 SGHVS and CDR2 FNYEAQ. The CDR3 runs to 16 residues. Trimming left V 1 base short and J 9 bases short, with 21 bases between. The CDR3 loop is CASSLEAGASSWAQYF. Here the CDR3 DNA reads TGTGCCAGCAGCTTAGAGGCAGGTGCTTCAAGTTGGGCCCAGTACTTC.

DNA of the CDR3: TGTGCCAGCAGTTACTCGCAGGATCAGTACTTC. Translation gives CASSYSQDQYF. This chain links TRBV6-6 with TRBJ2-7; no reliable D call. The CDR3 consists of 11 residues. With 0 bases removed from V and 10 bases from J, the gap between germline ends came to 7 bases. The germline V gene has CDR1 MNHNY and CDR2 SVGAGI (reference sequence).

This sequence joins TRBV6-5 and TRBJ1-3, with D maybe TRBD1 (6 bases). Germline CDR1 MNHEY, CDR2 SVGAGI. V was shortened by 0 bases and J by 4 bases, with 10 bases between the two germline ends. The CDR3 has 15 residues. The CDR3 here is CASSYSGAEGNTIYF. CDR3 in DNA: TGTGCCAGCAGTTACTCGGGGGCGGAAGGAAACACCATATATTTT.

V and J are TRBV14 and TRBJ2-7, with D maybe TRBD2 (6 bases). With 2 bases removed from V and 2 bases from J, the gap between germline ends came to 13 bases. Germline CDR1 SGHDN, CDR2 FVKESK. This CDR3 contains 15 residues. The CDR3 here is CASSQSSGLAYEQYF. The CDR3, as DNA: TGTGCCAGCAGCCAATCCTCGGGACTCGCCTACGAGCAGTACTTC.

The genes are TRBV2 and TRBJ2-7; 14 nucleotides match TRBD2. Germline assignment: CDR1 SNHLY and CDR2 FYNNEI. This CDR3 spans 17 amino acids. V lost 4 bases and J lost 3; bases outside the gene matches: 8. The CDR3: CASSGWTSGRTLYEQYF. CDR3 sequence (DNA): TGTGCCAGCAGTGGATGGACTAGCGGGAGGACCCTCTACGAGCAGTACTTC.

This chain links TRBV28 with TRBJ1-1; 10 bases are a match to TRBD1. Germline V CDR1 and CDR2: MDHEN, SYDVKM. V lost 1 base to trimming and J lost 5 bases; unmatched junction nucleotides: 4. The CDR3 is 15 amino acids. The CDR3 DNA reads TGTGCCAGCAGTTTATTGGGGACAGGGGAAACTGAAGCTTTCTTT. This gives the protein CASSLLGTGETEAFF.

The chain couples TRBV7-9 to TRBJ1-2; D gene ambiguous. V was pared by 4 bases and J by 6 bases, with 15 bases between. The CDR3 contains 14 residues. Germline V lookup: CDR1 SEHNR, CDR2 FQNEAQ (reference sequence). The DNA for the CDR3 is TGTGCCAGCAGCTCATGGTCACCAGATGATGGCTACACCTTC. Its protein is CASSSWSPDDGYTF.

Worth noting for this clone: At one boundary the junction diverges from the germline segment, which might be a read error. The chain has TRBV7-7 and TRBJ2-1, with D hard to call. Germline CDR1 reads SSHAT; CDR2 reads FNYEAQ (reference sequence). CDR3 length: 14 amino acids. CDR3 region: CASSPSPDFNEQFF. The CDR3 DNA follows: TGTGCTAGCAGCCCCTCACCCGACTTTAATGAGCAGTTCTTC.

The genes are TRBV19 and TRBJ2-3, with no clear D. From germline, CDR1 is LNHDA and CDR2 SQIVND (reference sequence). The CDR3 length is 14 residues. V gave up 1 base and J gave up 2 bases, with 7 bases separating them. In nucleotides, the CDR3 is TGTGCCAGTAGTATAGGGCCAGACACAGATACGCAGTATTTT. Translated, it gives CASSIGPDTDTQYF.

This clone has a handful of counts. This sequence joins TRBV6-5 and TRBJ1-1; D is perhaps TRBD1 (5 bases). V shed 2 bases and J shed 1 base, with 8 bases lying between them. There are 14 residues in the CDR3. Germline lookup yields CDR1 MNHEY and CDR2 SVGAGI. CDR3 DNA sequence: TGTGCCAGCAGTTACAGGGGAGGGAACACTGAAGCTTTCTTT. This gives the protein CASSYRGGNTEAFF.

The V gene is TRBV4-1, the J gene TRBJ2-2; weak D call: TRBD1 (5 bases). There are 14 residues in the CDR3. In germline, CDR1 is MGHRA, CDR2 YSYEKL. The V gene lost 4 bases and the J gene lost 6 bases, with 12 bases spanning the gap. CDR3 nucleotides: TGCGCCAGCAGCCGGCCCACAGGATCCGGGGAGCTGTTTTTT. Protein product: CASSRPTGSGELFF.

The V and J genes are TRBV7-2 and TRBJ2-5, with 11 bases that match TRBD2. CDR3 length: 16 amino acids. Per the germline V gene, CDR1 is SGHTA and CDR2 is FQGNSA. J gave up 1 base and V 1 base, and 2 bases lay outside the gene matches. CDR3 residues: CASSLDSGRGQETQYF. The CDR3 coding sequence is TGTGCCAGCAGCTTAGATAGCGGGAGGGGCCAAGAGACCCAGTACTTC.

This clone was observed a single time. The rearrangement joins TRBV11-3 to TRBJ2-5, with D hard to call. Trimming removed 5 bases from V and 0 bases from J, with 7 bases in between. Germline lookup yields CDR1 SGHNT and CDR2 YENEEA. The CDR3 runs 13 residues. The DNA of the CDR3 is TGTGCCAGCAGCCCTAAGTACCAAGAGACCCAGTACTTC. This sequence encodes CASSPKYQETQYF.

The chain is built from TRBV28 and TRBJ2-7; the match to TRBD1 covers 9 bases. In germline, CDR1 is MDHEN, CDR2 SYDVKM. The V segment lost 6 bases and the J segment 2 bases; nucleotides outside the gene matches: 5. The CDR3 loop spans 14 amino acids. The CDR3 protein is CASRLRDRAYEQYF. The CDR3 DNA sequence: TGTGCCAGCAGGCTCCGGGACAGGGCCTACGAGCAGTACTTC. Looking up the rest from reference TRBV28 and TRBJ2-7 gives the full variable domain: DVKVTQSSRYLVKRTGEKVFLECVQDMDHENMFWYRQDPGLGLRLIYFSYDVKMKEKGDIPEGYSVSREKKERFSLILESASTNQTSMYLCASRLRDRAYEQYFGPGTRLTVT.

The chain recombines TRBV28 with TRBJ2-7; 7 bases are shared with TRBD1. CDR1 is MDHEN, CDR2 SYDVKM, per germline. Trimming at V came to 7 bases and at J to 7 bases, leaving 13 bases not matched to a gene. The CDR3 covers 14 residues. The CDR3, as DNA: TGTGCCAGCACCACCTCTACAGGGGCTGGGGAGCAGTACTTC. Amino acids: CASTTSTGAGEQYF.

The chain links TRBV14 to TRBJ1-2; 7 nucleotides agree with TRBD1. The V segment lost 4 bases and the J segment 8 bases; nucleotides outside the gene matches: 10. This CDR3 is 14 amino acids long. Germline assignment: CDR1 SGHDN and CDR2 FVKESK. The CDR3: CASSRSRQGVGYTF. The CDR3 DNA reads TGTGCCAGCAGCCGGTCACGACAGGGTGTGGGCTACACCTTC.

This rearrangement joins TRBV5-6 to TRBJ2-3; D is possibly TRBD1 (6 bases). Germline loops: CDR1 SGHDT, CDR2 YYEEEE. Trimming removed 2 bases at V and 3 bases at J, with 10 bases between. The CDR3 has 14 residues. DNA of the CDR3: TGTGCCAGCAGCTTTGTAGGGGGTACAGATACGCAGTATTTT. Its translation is CASSFVGGTDTQYF.

Comments on this clone: No conserved phenylalanine or tryptophan ends this CDR3, so it is likely a read error. No DNA is shown, since the ends of the CDR3 on it are uncertain; the CDR3 is the one TCRdb lists. The chain couples TRBV7-6 to TRBJ2-3; TRBD2, the D gene given by the table, was not confirmed from the DNA. Germline-derived CDR1 and CDR2 are SGHVS and FNYEAQ. From its first to its last residue, the CDR3 has 14 amino acids. This chain's CDR3 is CASSLRSAGTQYFG.

The chain uses TRBV7-6 and TRBJ2-7; unclear D gene. The length of the CDR3 is 14 residues. V dropped 2 bases and J dropped 0 bases, with 8 bases sitting between them. CDR1 is SGHVS and CDR2 is FNYEAQ in the germline V gene. In DNA form, the CDR3 reads TGTGCCAGCAGCTTACGGTCTGCCTCCTACGAGCAGTACTTC. The encoded protein is CASSLRSASYEQYF. Using reference TRBV7-6 and TRBJ2-7 for the parts outside the CDR3, the full variable domain is GAGVSQSPRYKVTKRGQDVALRCDPISGHVSLYWYRQALGQGPEFLTYFNYEAQQDKSGLPNDRFSAERPEGSISTLTIQRTEQRDSAMYRCASSLRSASYEQYFGPGTRLTVT.

V usage is TRBV19 and J usage is TRBJ1-4; 7 bases fit TRBD1. The V gene end was trimmed by 4 bases and the J gene end by 4 bases; junction bases not matched to a gene: 6. The CDR3 length is 15 residues. In germline, CDR1 is LNHDA, CDR2 SQIVND (reference sequence). The CDR3 loop reads CASSTPRGNNEKLFF. CDR3 DNA sequence: TGTGCCAGTAGTACCCCCAGGGGGAATAATGAAAAACTGTTTTTT.

The genes are TRBV19 and TRBJ2-7, with D uncertain. The germline V gene has CDR1 LNHDA and CDR2 SQIVND (reference sequence). V gave up 5 bases and J gave up 3 bases, with 8 bases separating them. This CDR3 spans 12 amino acids. CDR3 bases: TGTGCCAGTAGTTCCTTAGACTACGAGCAGTACTTC. Translating gives CASSSLDYEQYF.

This chain joins TRBV28 and TRBJ2-1, with TRBD1 matching 9 bases. This CDR3 has 15 residues. Germline assignment: CDR1 MDHEN and CDR2 SYDVKM. The junction had 4 bases not matched to a gene; V was cut back by 6 bases and J by 1 base. CDR3 coding DNA: TGTGCCAGCAGACGACAGGGGGGATCCTACAATGAGCAGTTCTTC. This translates into CASRRQGGSYNEQFF.

The J gene is TRBJ2-1, the V gene TRBV5-1; D gene ambiguous. Trimming cost V 2 bases and J 4 bases, with 7 bases left between them. The CDR3 is 13 residues long. Germline V gives CDR1 SGHRS, CDR2 YFSETQ. The CDR3 region is CASSFPGYNEQFF. Written as DNA, the CDR3 is TGCGCCAGCAGCTTTCCGGGTTACAATGAGCAGTTCTTC. Using reference TRBV5-1 and TRBJ2-1 for the parts outside the CDR3, the full variable domain is KAGVTQTPRYLIKTRGQQVTLSCSPISGHRSVSWYQQTPGQGLQFLFEYFSETQRNKGNFPGRFSGRQFSNSRSEMNVSTLELGDSALYLCASSFPGYNEQFFGPGTRLTVL.

This clone was counted once. CDR3 sequence: CASSFAENYEQYF. CDR3 sequence (DNA): TGTGCCAGCAGTTTCGCGGAAAACTACGAGCAGTACTTC. This chain links TRBV27 with TRBJ2-7; D is unclear. The germline V and J ends were trimmed by 3 bases and 3 bases, with 9 bases remaining between them. The CDR3 is 13 amino acids. Looked up from germline, CDR1 is MNHEY and CDR2 is SMNVEV (reference sequence).

The sample holds a few counts of this clone. This chain joins TRBV19 and TRBJ2-7; D is perhaps TRBD1 (6 bases). CDR1 and CDR2 from the germline V gene are LNHDA and SQIVND (reference sequence). V lost 2 bases and J 2 bases, leaving 10 bases between the germline ends. This CDR3 comprises 14 residues. Written as DNA, the CDR3 is TGTGCCAGTAGTATATCAGGGGATACCTACGAGCAGTACTTC. It translates to CASSISGDTYEQYF.